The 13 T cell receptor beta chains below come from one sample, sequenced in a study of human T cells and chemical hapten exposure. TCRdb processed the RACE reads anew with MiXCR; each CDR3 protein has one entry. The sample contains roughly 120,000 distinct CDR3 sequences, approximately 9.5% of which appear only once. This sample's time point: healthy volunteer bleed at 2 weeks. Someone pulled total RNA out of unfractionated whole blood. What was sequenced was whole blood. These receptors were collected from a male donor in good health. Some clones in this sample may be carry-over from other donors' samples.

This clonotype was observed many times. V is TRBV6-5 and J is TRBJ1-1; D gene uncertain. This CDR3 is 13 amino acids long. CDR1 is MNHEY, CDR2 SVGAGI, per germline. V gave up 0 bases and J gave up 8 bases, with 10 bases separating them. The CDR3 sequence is CASSYSVGGEAFF. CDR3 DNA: TGTGCCAGCAGTTACTCTGTCGGCGGAGAAGCTTTCTTT.

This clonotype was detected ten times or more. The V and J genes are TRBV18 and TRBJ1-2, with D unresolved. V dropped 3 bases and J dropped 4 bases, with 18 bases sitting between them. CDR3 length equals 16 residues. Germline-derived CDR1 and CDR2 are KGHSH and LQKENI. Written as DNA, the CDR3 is TGTGCCAGCTCACCTTTGGCCCAGGAGGGAGTCTATGGCTACACCTTC. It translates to CASSPLAQEGVYGYTF. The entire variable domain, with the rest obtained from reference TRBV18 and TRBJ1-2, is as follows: NAGVMQNPRHLVRRRGQEARLRCSPMKGHSHVYWYRQLPEEGLKFMVYLQKENIIDESGMPKERFSAEFPKEGPSILRIQQVVRGDSAAYFCASSPLAQEGVYGYTFGSGTRLTVV.

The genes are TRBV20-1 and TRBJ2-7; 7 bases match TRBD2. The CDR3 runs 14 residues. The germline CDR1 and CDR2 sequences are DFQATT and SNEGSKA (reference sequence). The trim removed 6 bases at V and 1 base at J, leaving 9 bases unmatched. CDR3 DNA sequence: TGCAGTGCCGTCGGGACTACCCGATCCTACGAGCAGTACTTC. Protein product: CSAVGTTRSYEQYF.

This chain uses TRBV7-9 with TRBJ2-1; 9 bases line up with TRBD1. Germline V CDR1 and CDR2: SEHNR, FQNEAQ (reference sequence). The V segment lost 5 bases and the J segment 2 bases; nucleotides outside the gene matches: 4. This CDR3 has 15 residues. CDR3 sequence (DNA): TGTGCCAGCAGCCGGGACAGGGTTGCCTACAATGAGCAGTTCTTC. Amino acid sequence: CASSRDRVAYNEQFF.

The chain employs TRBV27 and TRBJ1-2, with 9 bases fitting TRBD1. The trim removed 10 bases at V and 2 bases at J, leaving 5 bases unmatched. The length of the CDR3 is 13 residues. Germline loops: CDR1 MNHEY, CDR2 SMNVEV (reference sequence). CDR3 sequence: CATWTGANYGYTF. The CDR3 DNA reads TGTGCCACCTGGACAGGGGCAAACTATGGCTACACCTTC.

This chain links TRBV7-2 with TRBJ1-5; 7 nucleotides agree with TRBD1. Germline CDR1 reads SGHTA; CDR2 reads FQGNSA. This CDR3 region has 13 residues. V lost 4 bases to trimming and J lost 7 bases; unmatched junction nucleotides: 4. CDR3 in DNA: TGTGCCAGCAGCTACAGGGGAGAGCAGCCCCAGCATTTT. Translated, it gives CASSYRGEQPQHF.

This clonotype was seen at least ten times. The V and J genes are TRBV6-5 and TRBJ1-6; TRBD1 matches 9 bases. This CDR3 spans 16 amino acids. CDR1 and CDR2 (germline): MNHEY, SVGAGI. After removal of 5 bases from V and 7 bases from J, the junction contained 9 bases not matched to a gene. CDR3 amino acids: CASSLTLGQGNSPLHF. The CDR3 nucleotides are TGTGCCAGCAGTCTCACCCTCGGACAGGGGAATTCACCCCTCCACTTT.

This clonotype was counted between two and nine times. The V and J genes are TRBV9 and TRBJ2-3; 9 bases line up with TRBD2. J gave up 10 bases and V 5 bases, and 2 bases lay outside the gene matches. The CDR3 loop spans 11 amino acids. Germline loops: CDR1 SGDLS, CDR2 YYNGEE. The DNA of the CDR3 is TGTGCCAGCAGGCGGGGGGGCGCGCAGTATTTT. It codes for CASRRGGAQYF.

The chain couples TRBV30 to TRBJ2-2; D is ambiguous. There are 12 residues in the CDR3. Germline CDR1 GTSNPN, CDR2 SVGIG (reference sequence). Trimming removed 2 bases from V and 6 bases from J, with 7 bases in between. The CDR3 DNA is TGTGCCTGGAGTTTCCAGTCCGGGGAGCTGTTTTTT. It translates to CAWSFQSGELFF.

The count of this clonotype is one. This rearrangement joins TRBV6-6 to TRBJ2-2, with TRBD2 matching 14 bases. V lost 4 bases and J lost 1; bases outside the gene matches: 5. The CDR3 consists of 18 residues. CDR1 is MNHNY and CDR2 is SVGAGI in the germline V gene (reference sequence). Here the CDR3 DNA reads TGTGCCAGCAGTTGGACTAGCGGGGGGCCCCGGAACACCGGGGAGCTGTTTTTT. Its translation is CASSWTSGGPRNTGELFF.

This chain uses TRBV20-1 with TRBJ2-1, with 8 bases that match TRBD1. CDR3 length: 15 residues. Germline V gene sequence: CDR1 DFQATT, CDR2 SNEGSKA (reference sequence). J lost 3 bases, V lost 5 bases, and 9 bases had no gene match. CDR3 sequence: CSAQARDRSYNEQFF. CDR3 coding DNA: TGCAGTGCTCAGGCCCGGGACAGGAGCTACAATGAGCAGTTCTTC.

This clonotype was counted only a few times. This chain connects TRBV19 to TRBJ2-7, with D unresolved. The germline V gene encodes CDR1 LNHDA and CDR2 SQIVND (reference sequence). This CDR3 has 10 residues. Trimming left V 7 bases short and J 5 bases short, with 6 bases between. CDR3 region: CASKNHEQYF. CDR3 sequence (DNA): TGTGCCAGTAAAAACCACGAGCAGTACTTC.

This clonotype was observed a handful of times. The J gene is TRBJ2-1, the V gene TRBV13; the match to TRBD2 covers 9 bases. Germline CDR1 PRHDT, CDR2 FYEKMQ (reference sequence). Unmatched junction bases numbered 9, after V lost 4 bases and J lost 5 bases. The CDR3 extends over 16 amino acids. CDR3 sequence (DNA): TGTGCCAGCAGCTCTGCCCCCCGCGGGAGGGACAATGAGCAGTTCTTC. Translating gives CASSSAPRGRDNEQFF.